Presented here are 19 T cell receptor beta chains from one specimen sequenced in a study of blood T cells in healthy people across ages. The use of a sample-barcoded 5' primer and a J-beta primer mix characterized a second PCR of roughly 7 to 11 cycles. TCRdb itself ran the 5' RACE reads through MiXCR, one entry per CDR3 protein. The sample lists over a million distinct CDR3 sequences; approximately 42% were seen once. The specimen sequenced was blood. Source of these receptors: a woman between 18 and 29 years old in good health.

On this clonotype: At one end, the junction sequence differs from germline, possibly due to a read error. The chain links TRBV29-1 to TRBJ1-2; 7 nucleotides match TRBD1. The CDR3 loop spans 15 amino acids. Germline V CDR1 and CDR2: SQVTM, ANQGSEA. The CDR3 DNA reads as TGCATCGTTGAAGATCTCCACAGGGGATCCTATGGCTACACCTTC. Translated, it gives CIVEDLHRGSYGYTF.

This clonotype was counted a few times. This chain connects TRBV27 to TRBJ2-4; D is unclear. The CDR3 totals 15 residues. Germline V CDR1 and CDR2: MNHEY, SMNVEV (reference sequence). Trimming left V 9 bases short and J 4 bases short, with 19 bases between. The CDR3 DNA reads as TGTGCCAGTGCCGATCCATCACGGTTAAAAAACATTCAGTACTTC. Its protein product is CASADPSRLKNIQYF.

This clonotype was seen only a few times. The chain links TRBV29-1 to TRBJ2-7; D remains unclear. The CDR3 is 11 residues long. In germline, CDR1 is SQVTM, CDR2 ANQGSEA. V was shortened by 5 bases and J by 7 bases, with 12 bases between the two germline ends. The CDR3: CSVSGPWEQYF. The CDR3 DNA follows: TGCAGCGTTTCCGGGCCTTGGGAGCAGTACTTC.

V usage is TRBV6-6 and J usage is TRBJ2-5; 9 bases are shared with TRBD1. The closer fit of TRBJ2-7 to the DNA end suggests the J call may be wrong. This CDR3 is 15 amino acids long. The germline V gene encodes CDR1 MNHNY and CDR2 SVGAGI (reference sequence). The CDR3 here is CASSYSEQGASEQYF. CDR3 nucleotide sequence: TGTGCCAGCAGTTACTCGGAACAGGGGGCAAGCGAGCAGTACTTC.

The J gene is TRBJ1-4, the V gene TRBV28; D might be TRBD1 (5 bases). Germline V gene lookup returns CDR1 MDHEN and CDR2 SYDVKM. The V gene lost 6 bases and the J gene lost 8 bases, with 19 bases spanning the gap. The CDR3 sequence is 15 residues long. The chain's CDR3 is CASRSIPGRTEKLFF. Written as DNA, the CDR3 is TGTGCCAGCAGATCAATCCCGGGACGGACCGAAAAACTGTTTTTT.

This clonotype came up a few times. The chain has TRBV3-1 and TRBJ2-5; 8 bases line up with TRBD2. Per the germline V gene, CDR1 is LGHDT and CDR2 is YNNKEL (reference sequence). The length of the CDR3 is 17 residues. V lost 0 bases and J lost 5; bases outside the gene matches: 11. CDR3 nucleotide sequence: TGTGCCAGCAGCCAAGAACCTCCGGGACTAGGCGTGGAGACCCAGTACTTC. This gives the protein CASSQEPPGLGVETQYF.

In this sample, this clonotype turned up a few times. The CDR3 reads CASSQEQGLTDTQYF. For the CDR3, the DNA is TGTGCCAGCAGCCAAGAGCAAGGACTTACAGATACGCAGTATTTT. This sequence joins TRBV4-2 and TRBJ2-3; D may be TRBD2 (5 bases). Germline lookup yields CDR1 LGHNA and CDR2 YNFKEQ. The ends were cut back, 0 bases at V and 3 bases at J, with 10 bases in the middle. This CDR3 spans 15 amino acids.

Written as DNA, the CDR3 is TGCGCCAGCAGCTTGTGGATCACGAATGGCTACACCTTC. Residues: CASSLWITNGYTF. The rearrangement joins TRBV5-1 to TRBJ1-2; D is undetermined. Trimming stripped 1 base from V and 6 bases from J, with 10 bases between. This CDR3 is built from 13 residues. CDR1 SGHRS and CDR2 YFSETQ come from the germline V gene.

This chain links TRBV7-9 with TRBJ1-5, with D uncertain. The CDR3 spans 16 residues. Germline V gene data show CDR1 as SEHNR and CDR2 as FQNEAQ (reference sequence). Trimming removed 1 base from V and 0 bases from J, with 10 bases in between. CDR3 coding DNA: TGTGCCAGCAGCTTAGGCCGGGATTATAGCAATCAGCCCCAGCATTTT. Translated: CASSLGRDYSNQPQHF.

The chain joins TRBV4-1 to TRBJ2-4, with a weak D call TRBD1 (5 bases). This CDR3 has 15 amino acids. V was pared by 4 bases and J by 8 bases, with 18 bases between. Germline assignment: CDR1 MGHRA and CDR2 YSYEKL. This CDR3 is CASSLTDGQGDIQYF. The CDR3 bases are TGCGCCAGCAGCCTCACGGACGGCCAGGGCGACATTCAGTACTTC.

V usage is TRBV27 and J usage is TRBJ2-1; D is undetermined. V lost 3 bases and J lost 8, with 14 bases in between. The CDR3 is 14 residues long. The V gene's germline CDR1 is MNHEY and CDR2 SMNVEV (reference sequence). In DNA, the CDR3 is TGTGCCAGCAGTTTGCTTGCTCACCAGGATGAGCAGTTCTTC. Protein product: CASSLLAHQDEQFF.

V usage is TRBV3-1 and J usage is TRBJ2-1, with 8 bases that match TRBD2. The J call may be wrong; the DNA end is better matched by TRBJ2-7. The V gene's germline CDR1 is LGHDT and CDR2 YNNKEL (reference sequence). This CDR3 spans 16 amino acids. CDR3 loop: CASSLRASGSYNEQYF. CDR3 in DNA: TGTGCCAGCAGCCTCCGGGCTAGCGGGTCCTACAATGAGCAGTACTTC.

The DNA for the CDR3 is TGTGCCAGCAGCTTTGTTTCGGGGGGGGTCGGGGATGAGCAGTTCTTC. It codes for CASSFVSGGVGDEQFF. The rearrangement links TRBV7-2 to TRBJ2-1; 8 bases agree with TRBD2. Germline V gene lookup returns CDR1 SGHTA and CDR2 FQGNSA. After removal of 3 bases from V and 8 bases from J, the junction contained 12 bases not matched to a gene. This CDR3 has 16 residues. The entire variable domain, with the rest obtained from reference TRBV7-2 and TRBJ2-1, is as follows: GAGVSQSPSNKVTEKGKDVELRCDPISGHTALYWYRQSLGQGLEFLIYFQGNSAPDKSGLPSDRFSAERTGGSVSTLTIQRTQQEDSAVYLCASSFVSGGVGDEQFFGPGTRLTVL.

This chain joins TRBV5-1 and TRBJ2-5; the D call may be TRBD1 or TRBD2 (5 bases each). Germline V gene sequence: CDR1 SGHRS, CDR2 YFSETQ. CDR3 size: 15 residues. The V end lost 3 bases, the J end lost 11 bases, and 23 bases lay between the germline ends. This CDR3 is CASSSSGIRADEQYF. DNA of the CDR3: TGCGCCAGCAGCTCGTCCGGGATCAGGGCCGACGAACAGTACTTC.

This chain links TRBV7-6 with TRBJ1-6, with TRBD1 identical over 7 bases. With V trimmed by 1 base and J by 8 bases, 5 bases remained unmatched. From germline, CDR1 is SGHVS and CDR2 FNYEAQ. The CDR3 is 15 amino acids. CDR3 nucleotides: TGTGCCAGCAGCTTAGGGGACAGCGGGGATTCACCCCTCCACTTT. Translation: CASSLGDSGDSPLHF.

CDR3 nucleotides: TGTGCCAGCAGCCGAGGAGCCTATAATTCACCCCTCCACTTT. It yields the protein CASSRGAYNSPLHF. This chain links TRBV12-3 or TRBV12-4 with TRBJ1-6, with no clear D. Deletions cut 6 bases from V and 2 bases from J, with 8 bases between. The CDR3 spans 14 residues.

Turning to this clonotype: A much larger clone differs by one base, so this may be a read error. The V call is TRBV10-3, the J call TRBJ1-2; 7 positions agree with TRBD1. CDR1 and CDR2 (germline): ENHRY, SYGVKD. The CDR3 is 13 residues long. CDR3 protein: CAFSETTGSGYTF. The CDR3 nucleotides read TGTGCCTTCAGTGAAACGACAGGGTCTGGCTACACCTTC.

The chain combines TRBV3-1 with TRBJ2-3, with 8 bases that match TRBD2. The CDR3 extends over 15 amino acids. Looked up from germline, CDR1 is LGHDT and CDR2 is YNNKEL (reference sequence). V shed 3 bases and J 4 bases; nucleotides not matched to a gene: 6. CDR3 amino acids: CASSHGLAGADTQYF. In nucleotides, the CDR3 is TGTGCCAGCAGCCATGGCCTAGCGGGCGCAGATACGCAGTATTTT.

The J gene is TRBJ2-7, the V gene TRBV11-1; TRBD1 aligns across 9 bases. With 2 bases clipped from V and 3 bases from J, the junction kept 5 bases outside the gene matches. The CDR3 is 15 amino acids. Germline CDR1 is SGHAT and CDR2 is FQDESV (reference sequence). CDR3 DNA sequence: TGTGCCAGCAGCTTAAATACAGGGGGCGTCTACGAGCAGTACTTC. It codes for CASSLNTGGVYEQYF.